This passage covers 5 T cell receptor beta chains from one sample sequenced in a study of CD8 T cells in ankylosing spondylitis. Overall study findings and caveats: It appeared that ankylosing spondylitis blood was characterized by a TCR beta motif of roughly 8 highly homologous variants.

No antigen is known for these receptors. TCRdb passed the 5' RACE reads through MiXCR, listing each CDR3 protein once. The table has under 150,000 distinct CDR3 sequences, 17% seen once. Sequencing was done on a sample of blood, either unsorted or a sorted T cell fraction (not recorded which). The receptors derive from a male donor with ankylosing spondylitis.

CDR3 loop: CSAKILVVAYEQYF. CDR3 in DNA: TGCAGTGCTAAAATCCTAGTTGTCGCCTACGAGCAGTACTTC. This rearrangement joins TRBV20-1 to TRBJ2-7, with D hard to call. The CDR3 runs to 14 residues. The germline CDR1 and CDR2 sequences are DFQATT and SNEGSKA (reference sequence). Trimming removed 4 bases at V and 2 bases at J, with 15 bases between.

This clonotype appeared a few times. The chain uses TRBV27 and TRBJ1-2, with 8 bases fitting TRBD1. CDR3 length: 15 residues. After removal of 4 bases from V and 4 bases from J, the junction contained 8 bases not matched to a gene. The germline V gene has CDR1 MNHEY and CDR2 SMNVEV (reference sequence). The CDR3 bases are TGTGCCAGCAGTTCGGCAGGGGGCACCACCTATGGCTACACCTTC. Translated, it gives CASSSAGGTTYGYTF.

The table lists this clonotype with many counts. The chain carries TRBV29-1 and TRBJ2-1; no reliable D call. In germline, CDR1 is SQVTM, CDR2 ANQGSEA. The CDR3 covers 15 residues. The ends were cut back, 4 bases at V and 0 bases at J, with 13 bases in the middle. CDR3 coding DNA: TGCAGCGTTGTTAGCCCCCTCGGCTCCTACAATGAGCAGTTCTTC. Translating gives CSVVSPLGSYNEQFF.

The chain joins TRBV27 to TRBJ2-7; TRBD2 aligns across 8 bases. Trimming at V came to 10 bases and at J to 0 bases, leaving 8 bases not matched to a gene. This CDR3 is built from 14 residues. Per the germline V gene, CDR1 is MNHEY and CDR2 is SMNVEV (reference sequence). The CDR3 sequence is CATKLAVSSYEQYF. The CDR3 DNA sequence: TGTGCCACAAAACTAGCGGTTAGCTCCTACGAGCAGTACTTC.

This sequence joins TRBV25-1 and TRBJ1-1; D is unresolved. CDR3 length equals 16 residues. Germline V lookup: CDR1 MGHDK, CDR2 SYGVNS. V gave up 4 bases and J gave up 0 bases, with 15 bases separating them. CDR3 DNA: TGTGCCAGCAGTGGGGGTGACACCGGTTTGAACACTGAAGCTTTCTTT. Its translation is CASSGGDTGLNTEAFF.